Below are 28 T cell receptor beta chains sequenced from a single sample in a study of regulatory T cells in long-lasting Graves disease. Assembly of TCR beta libraries relied on iRepertoire HTBI primers together with Arm-PCR of CDR3 regions. TCRdb reprocessed the multiplex PCR reads with MiXCR, giving one entry per CDR3 protein. The sample lists a few hundred thousand distinct CDR3 sequences; roughly 10% were seen once. Time point of the sample: newly diagnosed GD, antithyroid drugs for less than 3 months. Generation of the TCR library employed RNA extracted from PBMCs. The same data also contributed to another study, on T cells in Graves' hyperthyroidism and ophthalmopathy.

Sample: peripheral blood mononuclear cells (PBMCs), taken at new diagnosis, from a patient treated with antithyroid drugs. These receptors originate from a woman younger than 35 with Graves disease.

This clonotype has ten or more counts. The V gene is TRBV30, the J gene TRBJ2-3; 8 nucleotides align to TRBD2. CDR1 GTSNPN and CDR2 SVGIG come from the germline V gene (reference sequence). The V segment lost 4 bases and the J segment 4 bases; nucleotides outside the gene matches: 10. The CDR3 consists of 15 residues. The CDR3: CAWMVTGGAADTQYF. CDR3 DNA sequence: TGTGCCTGGATGGTGACGGGAGGGGCGGCAGATACGCAGTATTTT.

In this sample, this clonotype turned up many times. Compared with germline, one end of the junction differs, possibly owing to a read error. The chain combines TRBV5-5 with TRBJ1-5; 9 bases are a match to TRBD1. Germline assignment: CDR1 SGHKS and CDR2 YYEKEE (reference sequence). The CDR3 runs to 16 residues. CDR3: CASSLGTGHSNQPQHF. The CDR3 DNA reads as TGCGCCAGCAGCTTAGGGACAGGGCATAGCAATCAGCCCCAGCATTTT.

This clonotype was seen only a few times. The chain employs TRBV19 and TRBJ2-1, with 7 positions matching TRBD2. The CDR3 has 15 amino acids. Germline assignment: CDR1 LNHDA and CDR2 SQIVND (reference sequence). Trimming cost V 2 bases and J 7 bases; bases outside gene matches: 8. The CDR3 region is CASSISVGGGNEQFF. Here the CDR3 DNA reads TGTGCCAGTAGTATATCAGTAGGCGGGGGAAATGAGCAGTTCTTC. Combining the CDR3 with reference TRBV19 and TRBJ2-1 gives the whole variable domain DGGITQSPKYLFRKEGQNVTLSCEQNLNHDAMYWYRQDPGQGLRLIYYSQIVNDFQKGDIAEGYSVSREKKESFPLTVTSAQKNPTAFYLCASSISVGGGNEQFFGPGTRLTVL.

Notes on this clonotype: A far larger clone is a single base away, which makes a read error likely. The genes are TRBV2 and TRBJ2-4; TRBD2 matches at 7 bases. Germline CDR1 and CDR2: SNHLY and FYNNEI. The V and J ends lost 3 bases and 13 bases, in that order; junction bases with no gene match: 15. The CDR3 length is 15 residues. As DNA, the CDR3 is TGTGCCAGCAGTGATTCGCGGGAGAAGCCGTCCGGGCAGTACTTC. Amino acid sequence: CASSDSREKPSGQYF.

This clonotype has at least ten counts. The CDR3 loop is CASSFSSGANTEAFF. The CDR3 DNA reads as TGTGCCAGCAGCTTTTCCTCGGGCGCCAACACTGAAGCTTTCTTT. This chain joins TRBV13 and TRBJ1-1; no clear D gene. This CDR3 spans 15 amino acids. CDR1 and CDR2 (germline): PRHDT, FYEKMQ (reference sequence). V lost 3 bases and J lost 2, with 13 bases in between.

This clonotype was counted ten times or more. The V call is TRBV27, the J call TRBJ2-7; D may be TRBD2 (5 bases). The CDR3 spans 16 residues. V lost 5 bases, J lost 1 base, and 18 bases lay in between. Germline CDR1 and CDR2: MNHEY and SMNVEV (reference sequence). DNA for the CDR3: TGTGCCAGCAGTAGCCTGCGGGCCGGAACGTCCTACGAGCAGTACTTC. This sequence encodes CASSSLRAGTSYEQYF.

This clonotype was counted ten times or more. This chain connects TRBV7-3 to TRBJ2-3; 7 bases align to TRBD2. J lost 2 bases, V lost 5 bases, and 7 bases had no gene match. Germline CDR1 is SGHTA and CDR2 is FQGTGA. The CDR3 covers 15 residues. The CDR3 loop reads CASSRGLSLTDTQYF. DNA of the CDR3: TGTGCCAGCAGCCGGGGACTATCACTCACAGATACGCAGTATTTT.

A word on this clonotype: This may arise from a read error, as a much more abundant clone is one base away. V is TRBV6-2 or TRBV6-3 and J is TRBJ1-2; maybe TRBD1 (5 bases). This CDR3 spans 15 amino acids. The germline CDR1 and CDR2 sequences are MNHEY and SVGEGT. The CDR3, as DNA: TGTGCCGGCAGTTATGTGGAGGGGAGACTTAGTGTCTACACCTTC. This sequence encodes CAGSYVEGRLSVYTF.

This clonotype came up a few times. V usage is TRBV20-1 and J usage is TRBJ2-7, with a tentative D call TRBD2 (6 bases). Trimming left V 0 bases short and J 4 bases short, with 22 bases between. Germline V gene data show CDR1 as DFQATT and CDR2 as SNEGSKA (reference sequence). There are 17 residues in the CDR3. The CDR3 nucleotides are TGCAGTGCTAGAGATGAGCGGGCCGGGGCCGCTCTTTACGAGCAGTACTTC. Protein product: CSARDERAGAALYEQYF.

Remarks on this clonotype: A far more abundant clone sits one base away, making this likely a read error. The chain joins TRBV20-1 to TRBJ2-1, with 10 bases matching TRBD2. The CDR3 sequence is 12 residues long. The germline CDR1 and CDR2 sequences are DFQATT and SNEGSKA (reference sequence). V lost 2 bases and J lost 10; bases outside the gene matches: 2. This CDR3 reads CSARNSGREQFF. CDR3 coding DNA: TGCAGTGCTAGAAATAGCGGGAGGGAGCAGTTCTTC.

In nucleotides, the CDR3 is TGTGCCAGCAGCCTTGGGATGGATGAGCAGTTCTTC. Its protein product is CASSLGMDEQFF. V usage is TRBV11-3 and J usage is TRBJ2-1; D remains ambiguous. Germline V gene data show CDR1 as SGHNT and CDR2 as YENEEA. V shed 5 bases and J shed 8 bases, with 10 bases lying between them. This CDR3 contains 12 residues.

In its sample, this clonotype was seen many times. The gene calls are TRBV3-1 and TRBJ2-3, with D uncertain. The CDR3 spans 15 residues. V shed 7 bases and J shed 3 bases, with 17 bases lying between them. Germline loops: CDR1 LGHDT, CDR2 YNNKEL (reference sequence). The CDR3 sequence: CASTPDRVRTDTQYF. The CDR3 DNA reads as TGTGCCAGCACCCCTGACCGGGTTCGGACAGATACGCAGTATTTT.

The table lists this clonotype with a few counts. This chain joins TRBV18 and TRBJ2-1; 11 bases match TRBD2. This CDR3 is built from 19 residues. Trimming cost V 4 bases and J 6 bases; bases outside gene matches: 17. From germline, CDR1 is KGHSH and CDR2 LQKENI. The chain's CDR3 is CASSREFSLAGGHFNEQFF. The CDR3 nucleotides read TGTGCCAGCTCACGTGAGTTCTCGCTAGCGGGAGGCCATTTCAATGAGCAGTTCTTC. The full variable domain, in which reference TRBV18 and TRBJ2-1 provide the parts outside the CDR3, is NAGVMQNPRHLVRRRGQEARLRCSPMKGHSHVYWYRQLPEEGLKFMVYLQKENIIDESGMPKERFSAEFPKEGPSILRIQQVVRGDSAAYFCASSREFSLAGGHFNEQFFGPGTRLTVL.

This clonotype was seen at least ten times. The chain employs TRBV28 and TRBJ1-1, with D possibly matching TRBD1 (5 bases). The CDR3 consists of 15 residues. V lost 5 bases, J lost 5 bases, and 18 bases lay in between. CDR1 MDHEN and CDR2 SYDVKM come from the germline V gene. The CDR3 loop is CASSPGGVRGTEAFF. Here the CDR3 DNA reads TGTGCCAGCAGTCCCGGGGGGGTCCGGGGGACTGAAGCTTTCTTT. Full variable domain (outside the CDR3, taken from reference TRBV28 and TRBJ1-1): DVKVTQSSRYLVKRTGEKVFLECVQDMDHENMFWYRQDPGLGLRLIYFSYDVKMKEKGDIPEGYSVSREKKERFSLILESASTNQTSMYLCASSPGGVRGTEAFFGQGTRLTVV.

This clonotype has ten or more counts. The rearrangement joins TRBV9 to TRBJ1-2, with D unclear. V was shortened by 3 bases and J by 2 bases, with 8 bases between the two germline ends. The CDR3 is made up of 13 amino acids. Germline V gives CDR1 SGDLS, CDR2 YYNGEE. CDR3 protein: CASSELLNYGYTF. The CDR3 region has the DNA TGTGCCAGCAGCGAACTCCTAAACTATGGCTACACCTTC.

This clonotype appeared many times. This chain joins TRBV28 and TRBJ1-6; tentative D call: TRBD1 (5 bases). The V gene's germline CDR1 is MDHEN and CDR2 SYDVKM. The CDR3 is 14 residues long. Deletions cut 8 bases from V and 7 bases from J, with 15 bases between. The CDR3 here is CASLSRDLNSPLHF. In nucleotides, the CDR3 is TGTGCCAGCCTTAGTCGGGACCTAAATTCACCCCTCCACTTT.

This clonotype was observed a few times. The CDR3 region is CASSFTGGNSNQPQHF. The CDR3 nucleotides are TGTGCCAGCAGCTTTACGGGAGGCAATAGCAATCAGCCCCAGCATTTT. The chain combines TRBV7-8 with TRBJ1-5, with D unclear. Trimming removed 3 bases from V and 0 bases from J, with 12 bases in between. This CDR3 has 16 amino acids. Looked up from germline, CDR1 is SGHVS and CDR2 is FQNEAQ.

The V call is TRBV5-4, the J call TRBJ2-3, with 8 bases identical to TRBD1. The J call may be wrong; the DNA end is better matched by TRBJ1-5. This CDR3 has 14 residues. The germline gives CDR1 SGHNT, CDR2 YYREEE (reference sequence). The CDR3 DNA is TGTGCCAGCAGCTTAGATCAGGGGGCAGATACGCAGCATTTT. This sequence encodes CASSLDQGADTQHF.

Only one count was recorded for this clonotype. Just one base apart from a much larger clone, this may be a read error. The chain carries TRBV7-3 and TRBJ2-3; tentative D call: TRBD2 (5 bases). CDR3 length: 16 residues. Germline V lookup: CDR1 SGHTA, CDR2 FQGTGA. CDR3 residues: CASSLGQRPSTDMQYF. In DNA, the CDR3 is TGTGCCAGCAGCTTAGGCCAGAGGCCTAGCACAGATATGCAGTATTTT. The whole variable domain, remainder taken from reference TRBV7-3 and TRBJ2-3, is GAGVSQTPSNKVTEKGKYVELRCDPISGHTALYWYRQSLGQGPEFLIYFQGTGAADDSGLPNDRFFAVRPEGSVSTLKIQRTERGDSAVYLCASSLGQRPSTDMQYFGPGTRLTVL.

This clonotype was detected ten times or more. V is TRBV28 and J is TRBJ2-5, with D maybe TRBD1 (5 bases). Germline V gene lookup returns CDR1 MDHEN and CDR2 SYDVKM. This CDR3 spans 17 amino acids. The V end was cut by 3 bases, the J end by 5 bases, with 22 bases between. DNA of the CDR3: TGTGCCAGCAGTTTTTTACTGAGTGACAGACCTTCGGAGACCCAGTACTTC. Translation gives CASSFLLSDRPSETQYF. Filled out from reference TRBV28 and TRBJ2-5, the complete variable domain reads DVKVTQSSRYLVKRTGEKVFLECVQDMDHENMFWYRQDPGLGLRLIYFSYDVKMKEKGDIPEGYSVSREKKERFSLILESASTNQTSMYLCASSFLLSDRPSETQYFGPGTRLLVL.

At least ten counts were recorded for this clonotype. The CDR3 region is CASSEGQGIGLNNSPLHF. The CDR3 nucleotides are TGTGCCAGCAGTGAAGGACAGGGGATTGGACTAAATAATTCACCCCTCCACTTT. The chain couples TRBV2 to TRBJ1-6; TRBD1 agrees at 8 bases. The CDR3 contains 18 residues. The V and J ends lost 1 base and 5 bases, in that order; junction bases with no gene match: 10. Germline CDR1 SNHLY, CDR2 FYNNEI.

This clonotype was detected ten times or more. The chain carries TRBV7-9 and TRBJ1-1; possibly TRBD1 for D (5 bases). Germline V CDR1 and CDR2: SEHNR, FQNEAQ (reference sequence). Deletions cut 5 bases from V and 3 bases from J, with 10 bases between. This CDR3 is 13 amino acids long. CDR3 nucleotides: TGTGCCAGCAGCCCCCGGACATACACTGAAGCTTTCTTT. It codes for CASSPRTYTEAFF.

CDR3 DNA: TGTGCCAGCAGCTTAACGGGGGCAGGGCTCACTGAAGCTTTCTTT. Translated: CASSLTGAGLTEAFF. The V call is TRBV7-3, the J call TRBJ1-1; the D gene is possibly TRBD1 (6 bases). CDR1 is SGHTA and CDR2 is FQGTGA in the germline V gene. The CDR3 consists of 15 residues. V was pared by 0 bases and J by 4 bases, with 12 bases between.

There are many counts of this clonotype. This sequence joins TRBV10-3 and TRBJ2-3; D gene unclear. The CDR3 totals 13 residues. The germline CDR1 and CDR2 sequences are ENHRY and SYGVKD. V lost 6 bases and J 5 bases, leaving 12 bases between the germline ends. The CDR3 DNA sequence: TGTGCCATCAGGCCAGCCAGCCAAGATACGCAGTATTTT. Its translation: CAIRPASQDTQYF.

The table lists this clonotype with a few counts. The chain employs TRBV4-1 and TRBJ1-2; the D gene is possibly TRBD1 (5 bases). The CDR3 extends over 15 amino acids. V shed 0 bases and J shed 4 bases, with 12 bases lying between them. Per the germline V gene, CDR1 is MGHRA and CDR2 is YSYEKL. CDR3 sequence: CASSQDETDPYGYTF. As DNA, the CDR3 is TGCGCCAGCAGCCAAGATGAGACAGACCCCTATGGCTACACCTTC.

This clonotype has ten or more counts. The chain joins TRBV7-9 to TRBJ2-3; D is uncertain. Germline V CDR1 and CDR2: SEHNR, FQNEAQ (reference sequence). CDR3 length: 16 amino acids. V dropped 1 base and J dropped 2 bases, with 13 bases sitting between them. CDR3 nucleotide sequence: TGTGCCAGCAGCTTAGTTCTGGTGGTCGACACAGATACGCAGTATTTT. It encodes CASSLVLVVDTDTQYF. Full variable domain (outside the CDR3, taken from reference TRBV7-9 and TRBJ2-3): DTGVSQNPRHKITKRGQNVTFRCDPISEHNRLYWYRQTLGQGPEFLTYFQNEAQLEKSRLLSDRFSAERPKGSFSTLEIQRTEQGDSAMYLCASSLVLVVDTDTQYFGPGTRLTVL.

This clonotype occurred many times. This rearrangement joins TRBV28 to TRBJ1-1, with a tentative D call TRBD1 (6 bases). The CDR3 length is 17 residues. Germline loops: CDR1 MDHEN, CDR2 SYDVKM. V gave up 6 bases and J gave up 4 bases, with 24 bases separating them. CDR3 nucleotides: TGTGCCAGCAGGCGAGTTCCCCCGAAAAGGGGGGGCACTGAAGCTTTCTTT. This translates into CASRRVPPKRGGTEAFF.

The chain is built from TRBV10-3 and TRBJ1-2; no firm D call. V lost 5 bases to trimming and J lost 7 bases, with 8 bases between them. CDR1 and CDR2 (germline): ENHRY, SYGVKD. CDR3 length equals 11 residues. The CDR3 DNA follows: TGTGCCATCAGTCTGGACGGTGGCTACACCTTC. It encodes CAISLDGGYTF.